These T cell receptor beta chains were read from a single sample in a study of shared clonotypes between healthy human individuals. The table came from immunoSEQ multiplex PCR; TCRdb's copy has only in-frame clones and leaves some out. The repertoire holds about 600,000 clones, with roughly 96% as singletons. Sequenced: naive CD8+ T cells sorted from blood. The receptors here all came from a woman aged 30 to 39 in good health. The CDR3 runs from the conserved cysteine through the conserved F or W. Each record gives: CDR3 length, clone size, V gene, D gene, J gene, CDR3 DNA, CDR3 protein. The D gene is left open where the match is weak. Expanded clones get a size class; other rows say once, few or many, or leave the size out.

>14|.|TRBV7-9|.|TRBJ2-7
TGTGCCAGCAGGTCGGACGGGGGCAAGTACGAGCAGTACTTC
CASRSDGGKYEQYF
>15|.|TRBV5-1|.|TRBJ2-1
TGCGCCAGCAAGGGAGGCAGGGGGACCTACAATGAGCAGTTCTTC
CASKGGRGTYNEQFF
>14|.|TRBV27|.|TRBJ2-3
TGTGCCAGCAGTTTTTACCCCCCCATAGATACGCAGTATTTT
CASSFYPPIDTQYF
>14|.|TRBV6-5|.|TRBJ1-1
TGTGCCAGCAGTACGGGCCAGGAGAACACTGAAGCTTTCTTT
CASSTGQENTEAFF
>14|.|TRBV27|.|TRBJ2-3
TGTGCCAGCAGTCCCTGGGGGTTCACAGATACGCAGTATTTT
CASSPWGFTDTQYF
>15|.|TRBV5-6|TRBD2|TRBJ2-1
TGTGCCAGCAGCCCGCCGGGACTAGCGAACAATGAGCAGTTCTTC
CASSPPGLANNEQFF
>14|.|TRBV7-9|.|TRBJ1-1
TGTGCCAGCAGCTTAGCGTCGGAGGGGCCTGAAGCTTTCTTT
CASSLASEGPEAFF
>16|.|TRBV27|.|TRBJ2-7
TGTGCCAGCAGTTTAGTTGGCAGTTTTGGACCCTACGAGCAGTACTTC
CASSLVGSFGPYEQYF
>16|.|TRBV18|TRBD2|TRBJ2-3
TGTGCCAGCTCACCCGCGGGGGAAACGGGCACAGATACGCAGTATTTT
CASSPAGETGTDTQYF
>17|.|TRBV2|TRBD2|TRBJ2-1
TGTGCCAGCAGTTTAAGCCTGGCGGGAGCCCCCCACAATGAGCAGTTCTTC
CASSLSLAGAPHNEQFF
>14|.|TRBV28|.|TRBJ1-1
TGTGCCAGCAGTTTTCGTTATACGGACACTGAAGCTTTCTTT
CASSFRYTDTEAFF
>16|.|TRBV7-6|TRBD1|TRBJ1-3
TGTGCCAGCAGCGCAATACAGGGGGCGGCAGGAAACACCATATATTTT
CASSAIQGAAGNTIYF
>12|.|TRBV27|TRBD2|TRBJ2-1
TGTGCCAGCAACTTCGGGGGGGGTGAGCAGTTCTTC
CASNFGGGEQFF
>16|few|TRBV27|TRBD1|TRBJ1-5
TGTGCCAGCAGACCGACAGGGGGATCAGGCAATCAGCCCCAGCATTTT
CASRPTGGSGNQPQHF
>13|.|TRBV28|.|TRBJ1-2
TGTGCCAGCAGTCCCAGTGATGACTATGGCTACACCTTC
CASSPSDDYGYTF
>15|once|TRBV2|.|TRBJ2-1
TGTGCCAGCAGTGAAGGGCTAGAGTTGTACAATGAGCAGTTCTTC
CASSEGLELYNEQFF
>14|.|TRBV7-9|.|TRBJ1-3
TGTGCCAGCAGACCGGACGGCCTGACCCACACCATATATTTT
CASRPDGLTHTIYF
>12|once|TRBV11-2|.|TRBJ2-7
TGTGCCAGCAGCTTAGGCCTCTACGAGCAGTACTTC
CASSLGLYEQYF
>11|.|TRBV28|.|TRBJ2-2
TGTGCCAGCAGTGACACCGGGGAGCTGTTTTTT
CASSDTGELFF
>15|.|TRBV6-7|.|TRBJ2-7
TGTGCCAGCAGTTACGGGAAGGGGAGAACTCGCGAGCAGTACTTC
CASSYGKGRTREQYF
>14|.|TRBV19|TRBD2|TRBJ2-7
TGTGCCAGTAGTCCAGGACTAGTCTCCGACGAGCAGTACTTC
CASSPGLVSDEQYF
>16|.|TRBV4-2|TRBD2|TRBJ2-7
TGTGCCAGCAGCCGAGCGGGGGGGTTTAGCTCCTACGAGCAGTACTTC
CASSRAGGFSSYEQYF
>14|once|TRBV29-1|.|TRBJ2-3
TGCAGCGTTGACAGGGAAGGGCCCTCAGATACGCAGTATTTT
CSVDREGPSDTQYF
>14|.|TRBV9|TRBD2|TRBJ2-7
TGTGCCAGCAGCAACGGACTAGCGGGAGCCGAGCAGTACTTC
CASSNGLAGAEQYF
>17|.|TRBV4-1|.|TRBJ2-1
TGCGCCAGCAGCCAATCCTCCCGGGTCCGAGGAGGATATGAGCAGTTCTTC
CASSQSSRVRGGYEQFF
>16|.|TRBV23-1|.|TRBJ1-3
TGCGCCAGCTGGCGCGTTCTGCTGGTGGCGGGAAACACCATATATTTT
CASWRVLLVAGNTIYF
>16|.|TRBV4-1|TRBD1|TRBJ2-2
TGCGCCAGCAGCCTAAGGGCGGGACAGGTCGTTAAAGAGCTGTTTTTT
CASSLRAGQVVKELFF
>13|.|TRBV19|TRBD2|TRBJ2-1
TGTGCCAGTAGTGGGCTAGCGGGAGGAGAGCAGTTCTTC
CASSGLAGGEQFF
>12|.|TRBV9|.|TRBJ2-7
TGTGCCAGCAGCGTAGAGGGTTGGGAGCAGTACTTC
CASSVEGWEQYF
>12|.|TRBV28|.|TRBJ2-7
TGTGCCAGCAGTTTAGATCTGGGAGAGCAGTACTTC
CASSLDLGEQYF
>15|.|TRBV11-2|TRBD2|TRBJ2-7
TGTGCCAGCAGCTTAGGGGCTAGCGGAGACTACGAGCAGTACTTC
CASSLGASGDYEQYF
>19|.|TRBV28|TRBD2|TRBJ2-1
TGTGCCAGCAGCCGCATTGGACTAGCGGGAGACCGCTCCTACAATGAGCAGTTCTTC
CASSRIGLAGDRSYNEQFF
>16|.|TRBV2|TRBD2|TRBJ2-1
TGTGCCAGCAGTCCCGGGACTAGCGGGAAATACAATGAGCAGTTCTTC
CASSPGTSGKYNEQFF
>14|.|TRBV7-9|.|TRBJ2-7
TGTGCCAGCAGCCAATTGCGGGACTCCTACGAGCAGTACTTC
CASSQLRDSYEQYF
>15|.|TRBV29-1|TRBD1|TRBJ1-1
TGCAGCGTTGAAGATCCCAAACAGGGGTGGACTGAAGCTTTCTTT
CSVEDPKQGWTEAFF
>18|.|TRBV15|TRBD1|TRBJ2-2
TGTGCCACCAGCAGCCTCGTGGGACAGGGGGTAAAAACCGGGGAGCTGTTTTTT
CATSSLVGQGVKTGELFF